This T cell receptor beta chain was identified in a study of T cells in Graves' hyperthyroidism and ophthalmopathy. With V trimmed by 1 base and J by 4 bases, 3 bases remained unmatched. This CDR3 has 13 residues. Per the germline V gene, CDR1 is DFQATT and CDR2 is SNEGSKA (reference sequence). In its sample, this clonotype was seen many times. It was uncontrolled infection, other autoimmune disease, pregnancy or lactation that excluded patients. The diagnoses drew upon clinical symptoms, serum thyroxine and TRAb, thyroid ultrasound and orbital computed tomography. Amplification of TCR beta CDR3 regions was performed using RNA transcripts as template. HTBI primers were employed in a first-round RT-PCR of the TCR CDR3. MiXCR was run by TCRdb on the multiplex PCR reads, yielding one entry per CDR3 protein. The sample consists of over 500,000 distinct CDR3 sequences, 46% of them appearing once.

The receptor was isolated from an adult woman with Graves' disease, either hyperthyroidism or ophthalmopathy (not recorded which). The sample consisted of peripheral blood or thyroid tissue (not recorded which). The genes are TRBV20-1 and TRBJ2-7; 8 bases agree with TRBD1. In nucleotides, the CDR3 is TGCAGTGCTAGAGCAGGGGGCGGATACGAGCAGTACTTC. Protein product: CSARAGGGYEQYF.